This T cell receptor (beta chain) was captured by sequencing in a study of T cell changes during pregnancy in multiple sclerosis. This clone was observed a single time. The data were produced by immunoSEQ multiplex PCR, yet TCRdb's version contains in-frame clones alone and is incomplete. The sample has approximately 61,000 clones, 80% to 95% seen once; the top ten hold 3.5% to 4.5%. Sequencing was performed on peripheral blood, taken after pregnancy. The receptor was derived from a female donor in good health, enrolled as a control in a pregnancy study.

The CDR3 protein is CASSRRLVGYEQYF. Here the CDR3 DNA reads TGTGCCAGCAGTCGCCGACTAGTTGGCTACGAGCAGTACTTC. The chain carries TRBV7-2 and TRBJ2-7, with a weak D call TRBD2 (6 bases). The CDR3 totals 14 residues. Germline V CDR1 and CDR2: SGHTA, FQGNSA. V was shortened by 6 bases and J by 3 bases, with 15 bases between the two germline ends.